The clone carrying this TCR beta chain was observed a handful of times. The treatment here: randomized to nivolumab then ipilimumab (arm A) or the reverse (arm B). The sample comes from a study of sequential checkpoint blockade in melanoma. Study details: TCRβ was sequenced from DNA of some 89 pretreatment tumors.

This CDR3 is 16 amino acids long. Germline lookup yields CDR1 MNHGY and CDR2 SAAAGT. The V end was cut by 0 bases, the J end by 2 bases, with 12 bases between. TCRdb keeps only in-frame clones here, not all; method: immunoSEQ multiplex PCR. Of 4,500 to 5,000 clones listed, 24% are singletons. This clonotype originated in a human donor with melanoma. The specimen comprised tumor tissue (inferred from file names), sampled from a patient given nivolumab and ipilimumab in sequence. The chain recombines TRBV6-8 with TRBJ2-3, with D possibly being TRBD1 or TRBD2 (5 bases each). The CDR3 region is CASSYSRGHSTDTQYF. CDR3 nucleotide sequence: TGTGCCAGCAGTTACTCGAGGGGCCACTCCACAGATACGCAGTATTTT.